This paragraph covers one T cell receptor (beta chain) sequence. Its specificity is not known. CDR1 SGHNT and CDR2 YYREEE come from the germline V gene (reference sequence). J gave up 4 bases and V 4 bases, and 11 bases lay outside the gene matches. The CDR3 is made up of 16 amino acids. The PCR contained 60 Vbeta and 13 Jbeta primers. Per the original data handling: Unique TCR beta chains numbered roughly 84 million in a later analysis, with roughly 9.9 million shared. The method was immunoSEQ multiplex PCR; TCRdb's version includes in-frame clones alone and lacks a portion of them. V, J and clone size are taken as reported in that table, and D and trimming were inferred from the DNA itself. The sample carries roughly 130,000 clones, around 80% recorded once. The data belong to a study of cytomegalovirus exposure and HLA in healthy donors. Notes on the study in general: In a later analysis, at a false discovery rate of 0.05, 17,000 or so TCR beta sequences were associated with HLA alleles. Analysis performed later showed TCR beta chains linked to HLA being more clonally expanded than equally common others.

The chain joins TRBV5-4 to TRBJ1-1, with 9 positions matching TRBD1. Sequencing was carried out using PBMCs. This TCR derives from a man aged 18 to 29 in good health and CMV-seronegative. The CDR3 sequence is CASSTFGTGLITEAFF. Written as DNA, the CDR3 is TGTGCCAGCAGCACCTTTGGGACAGGGCTGATCACTGAAGCTTTCTTT.